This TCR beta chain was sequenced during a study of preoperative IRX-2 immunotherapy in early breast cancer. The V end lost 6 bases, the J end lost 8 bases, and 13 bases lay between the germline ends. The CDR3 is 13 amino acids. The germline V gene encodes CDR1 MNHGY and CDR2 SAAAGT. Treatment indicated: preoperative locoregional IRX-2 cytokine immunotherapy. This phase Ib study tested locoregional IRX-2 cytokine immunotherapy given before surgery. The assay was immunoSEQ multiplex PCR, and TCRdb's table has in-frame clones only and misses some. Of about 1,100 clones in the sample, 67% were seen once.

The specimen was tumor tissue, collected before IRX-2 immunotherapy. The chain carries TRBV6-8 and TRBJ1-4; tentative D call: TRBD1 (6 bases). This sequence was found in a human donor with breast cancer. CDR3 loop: CASRAGHSEKLFF. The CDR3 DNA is TGTGCCAGCAGAGCGGGACACAGCGAAAAACTGTTTTTT.